The rows below give T cell receptor beta chains drawn from one sample of a study of OX40 agonist ivuxolimab in advanced cancers. Clones were read by immunoSEQ multiplex PCR, and TCRdb kept only the in-frame ones, dropping some. The table lists some 50,000 clones, about 90% of them singletons. This material consisted of CD4+ or CD8+ T cells sorted from blood, taken in a trial of the OX40 agonist ivuxolimab. Receptors originate from an adult with an advanced solid tumor such as melanoma, head and neck, liver or kidney cancer. CDR3s include the opening cysteine and the closing phenylalanine or tryptophan. The order of the fields is clone size, V gene, J gene, D gene, CDR3 DNA, CDR3 protein. D genes are given only for firm matches. Clone size is not always given. Where it is, it says once, few, many or a class for expanded clones.

>.|TRBV6-6|TRBJ1-3|TRBD1
TGTGCCAGCAGTTCGGGACAGCCGCCTGGAAACACCATATATTTT
CASSSGQPPGNTIYF
>.|TRBV11-2|TRBJ2-7|TRBD1
TGTGCCAGCAGCGTCCAACAGGGGTTCGAGCAGTACTTC
CASSVQQGFEQYF
>.|TRBV2|TRBJ2-7|.
TGTGCCAGCAGTGAACAGGATGATTACGAGCAGTACTTC
CASSEQDDYEQYF
>.|TRBV19|TRBJ1-2|.
TGTGCCAGTAGTACGACAGCGTCTAACTATGGCTACACCTTC
CASSTTASNYGYTF
>.|TRBV7-9|TRBJ2-7|TRBD2
TGTGCCAGCAGCCCAACTAGCGGGGGGGCCTACGAGCAGTACTTC
CASSPTSGGAYEQYF
>once|TRBV4-1|TRBJ1-4|.
TGCGCCAGCAGCCAAGCCACGGGGGGGACTCCGGGACGGATTAATGAAAAACTGTTTTTT
CASSQATGGTPGRINEKLFF
>.|TRBV27|TRBJ2-6|.
TGTGCCAGCAAATTTGGGGACTCTGGGGCCAACGTCCTGACTTTC
CASKFGDSGANVLTF
>medium-sized|TRBV4-1|TRBJ2-7|TRBD1
TGCGCCAGCAGCCAAGAACGACAGGGGGCGGCCTACGAGCAGTACTTC
CASSQERQGAAYEQYF
>.|TRBV30|TRBJ2-7|.
TGTGCCTGGAATCGGGACACCGCAACCTACGAGCAGTACTTC
CAWNRDTATYEQYF
>once|TRBV28|TRBJ1-2|TRBD1
TGTGCCAGCAGTCCGGGGACAGCTCGAGGCTACACCTTC
CASSPGTARGYTF
>.|TRBV5-1|TRBJ2-7|TRBD1
TGCGCCAGCAGCCTCGGACAGGGTATAATCTACGAGCAGTACTTC
CASSLGQGIIYEQYF
>.|TRBV25-1|TRBJ2-5|.
TGTGCCAGCAGTGAGGGACCGCTCCAAGAGACCCAGTACTTC
CASSEGPLQETQYF
>.|TRBV10-3|TRBJ2-1|.
TGTGCCATCAGTGAGTCGTTGTTGGATGAGCAGTTCTTC
CAISESLLDEQFF
>.|TRBV14|TRBJ1-1|TRBD1
TGTGCCAGCAGCAGACAGGGGGGCACTGAAGCTTTCTTT
CASSRQGGTEAFF
>.|TRBV6-4|TRBJ2-1|.
TGTGCCAGCAGCGGTCAGGGGGGTTCGTACAATGAGCAGTTCTTC
CASSGQGGSYNEQFF
>.|TRBV6-5|TRBJ2-1|.
TGTGCCAGCAGTTACGGCGGCCTACCCTACAATGAGCAGTTCTTC
CASSYGGLPYNEQFF
>.|TRBV2|TRBJ2-5|.
TGTGCCAGCGTCCTCGATGGGGAAGAGACCCAGTACTTC
CASVLDGEETQYF
>.|TRBV5-1|TRBJ1-1|.
TGCGCCAGCAGCTTCAAAGTGAACACTGAAGCTTTCTTT
CASSFKVNTEAFF
>.|TRBV27|TRBJ1-6|.
TGTGCCAGCAGGCTACAGCGCGATTCACCCCTCCACTTT
CASRLQRDSPLHF
>.|TRBV28|TRBJ2-1|TRBD1
TGTGCCAGCCGAATGAGGTCCCAAACAGGGGCCACATACAATGAGCAGTTCTTC
CASRMRSQTGATYNEQFF